Each of the 27 T cell receptor beta chains below was sequenced from the same sample in a study of monozygotic twins with cystic fibrosis. Sequencing was performed with immunoSEQ multiplex PCR; in TCRdb, only in-frame clones are kept and a portion is missing. The profile shows tens of thousands of clones, roughly 90% of them singletons. Sequencing input: blood. The receptors originated from a girl aged 2-10 years with cystic fibrosis.

V usage is TRBV28 and J usage is TRBJ1-1; no clear D. The CDR3 spans 12 residues. Deletions cut 10 bases from V and 4 bases from J, with 13 bases between. Germline values: CDR1 MDHEN, CDR2 SYDVKM. The CDR3, as DNA: TGTGCCACCGCCGACAAGGGCACTGAAGCTTTCTTT. Its protein product is CATADKGTEAFF. Based on the CDR3 plus reference TRBV28 and TRBJ1-1, the full variable domain is DVKVTQSSRYLVKRTGEKVFLECVQDMDHENMFWYRQDPGLGLRLIYFSYDVKMKEKGDIPEGYSVSREKKERFSLILESASTNQTSMYLCATADKGTEAFFGQGTRLTVV.

J is TRBJ1-2 and V is TRBV5-6; TRBD1 aligns across 8 bases. Germline assignment: CDR1 SGHDT and CDR2 YYEEEE. The V segment lost 1 base and the J segment 6 bases; nucleotides outside the gene matches: 11. This CDR3 spans 16 amino acids. The CDR3 protein is CASSLWTPGGVDGYTF. The DNA for the CDR3 is TGTGCCAGCAGCTTGTGGACCCCAGGGGGCGTCGATGGCTACACCTTC.

This chain connects TRBV5-6 to TRBJ1-1; maybe TRBD1 (6 bases). The germline V and J ends were trimmed by 2 bases and 5 bases, with 13 bases remaining between them. The CDR3 runs to 14 residues. In germline, CDR1 is SGHDT, CDR2 YYEEEE. CDR3 in amino acids: CASSFFTGLTEAFF. In DNA form, the CDR3 reads TGTGCCAGCAGCTTTTTTACAGGGCTGACTGAAGCTTTCTTT.

The chain uses TRBV2 and TRBJ2-5; D may match TRBD1 or TRBD2 (5 bases each). V was pared by 5 bases and J by 1 base, with 11 bases between. In germline, CDR1 is SNHLY, CDR2 FYNNEI. This CDR3 has 14 residues. The CDR3 loop is CASSRPGLQETQYF. The CDR3 DNA is TGTGCCAGCAGTCGGCCGGGGCTCCAAGAGACCCAGTACTTC.

In this sample, this clone turned up once. The chain links TRBV6-1 to TRBJ1-2, with D uncertain. The V gene lost 2 bases and the J gene lost 7 bases, with 11 bases spanning the gap. Looked up from germline, CDR1 is MNHNS and CDR2 is SASEGT. The CDR3 is 13 amino acids. CDR3 residues: CASSERPRSGYTF. The CDR3 coding sequence is TGTGCCAGCAGTGAAAGGCCCCGAAGTGGCTACACCTTC.

The rearrangement uses TRBV9 and TRBJ2-1; 8 bases fit TRBD2. The V gene's germline CDR1 is SGDLS and CDR2 YYNGEE. This CDR3 has 16 amino acids. V lost 0 bases to trimming and J lost 3 bases; unmatched junction nucleotides: 5. The CDR3, as DNA: TGTGCCAGCAGCGTAGTGAGCGGGGGATACTACAATGAGCAGTTCTTC. Protein: CASSVVSGGYYNEQFF.

The chain joins TRBV30 to TRBJ1-4, with 7 bases lining up with TRBD1. Unmatched junction bases numbered 7, after V lost 4 bases and J lost 5 bases. The CDR3 is 14 amino acids. CDR1 and CDR2 (germline): GTSNPN, SVGIG (reference sequence). The CDR3 here is CAWNGDSLNEKLFF. The CDR3 DNA reads as TGTGCCTGGAACGGGGACAGTTTAAATGAAAAACTGTTTTTT.

The V call is TRBV4-1, the J call TRBJ2-3; 11 nucleotides line up with TRBD2. In germline, CDR1 is MGHRA, CDR2 YSYEKL. This CDR3 has 17 residues. V was pared by 1 base and J by 1 base, with 4 bases of the junction left unmatched. The CDR3 here is CASSQGLLAGGTDTQYF. Written as DNA, the CDR3 is TGCGCCAGCAGCCAAGGGCTACTAGCGGGAGGCACAGATACGCAGTATTTT.

The gene calls are TRBV7-2 and TRBJ2-7, with D tentatively TRBD1 or TRBD2 (5 bases each). The V gene's germline CDR1 is SGHTA and CDR2 FQGNSA. The CDR3 consists of 14 residues. The V gene lost 4 bases and the J gene lost 6 bases, with 16 bases spanning the gap. The CDR3 nucleotides read TGTGCCAGCAGCTACCTGGGGGACCTCGGCGAGCAGTACTTC. This encodes CASSYLGDLGEQYF. The full variable domain, rest sourced from reference TRBV7-2 and TRBJ2-7, is GAGVSQSPSNKVTEKGKDVELRCDPISGHTALYWYRQSLGQGLEFLIYFQGNSAPDKSGLPSDRFSAERTGGSVSTLTIQRTQQEDSAVYLCASSYLGDLGEQYFGPGTRLTVT.

The chain combines TRBV30 with TRBJ2-3; 12 nucleotides align to TRBD2. There are 20 residues in the CDR3. V lost 1 base, J lost 3 bases, and 17 bases stayed unmatched. The germline V gene has CDR1 GTSNPN and CDR2 SVGIG (reference sequence). CDR3 residues: CAWSASRSFSSGRGTDTQYF. The CDR3 DNA sequence: TGTGCCTGGAGTGCCTCCCGGTCTTTTTCTAGCGGGAGGGGAACAGATACGCAGTATTTT.

The chain uses TRBV25-1 and TRBJ1-2; TRBD1 might be the D (5 bases). The V and J ends lost 5 bases and 6 bases respectively, with 7 bases between them. This CDR3 has 11 amino acids. The germline V gene has CDR1 MGHDK and CDR2 SYGVNS. The CDR3 region has the DNA TGTGCCAGCAGTCTCAGGGATGGCTACACCTTC. Translation: CASSLRDGYTF.

J is TRBJ2-1 and V is TRBV9; D is ambiguous. Germline V gene data show CDR1 as SGDLS and CDR2 as YYNGEE. The CDR3 extends over 16 amino acids. Deletions cut 1 base from V and 3 bases from J, with 14 bases between. CDR3 sequence (DNA): TGTGCCAGCAGCGTATCGGGCTCCCCCGACTACAATGAGCAGTTCTTC. It codes for CASSVSGSPDYNEQFF.

This chain connects TRBV4-2 to TRBJ1-4; possibly TRBD1 for D (5 bases). Germline V gene lookup returns CDR1 LGHNA and CDR2 YNFKEQ. Trimming stripped 4 bases from V and 5 bases from J, with 17 bases between. This CDR3 contains 16 residues. This CDR3 is CASSPSSGRGNEKLFF. The CDR3 region has the DNA TGTGCCAGCAGCCCGTCAAGTGGCCGGGGGAATGAAAAACTGTTTTTT.

V gene TRBV28 combines with J gene TRBJ2-5, with D tentatively TRBD1 (5 bases). The CDR3 covers 17 residues. V was clipped by 6 bases and J by 1 base, with 21 bases between them. The V gene's germline CDR1 is MDHEN and CDR2 SYDVKM. CDR3 sequence reads: CASRTNFRGRGQETQYF. CDR3 DNA sequence: TGTGCCAGCAGAACCAATTTTAGGGGTAGGGGCCAAGAGACCCAGTACTTC.

The CDR3 DNA sequence: TGCGCCAGCAGCCAATCCGGCGGCCAGTACGAGCAGTACTTC. The encoded protein is CASSQSGGQYEQYF. The chain couples TRBV4-3 to TRBJ2-7; no clear D gene. Between the trimmed V and J ends, which lost 2 bases and 4 bases, there was a span of 12 bases. The length of the CDR3 is 14 residues. Germline V CDR1 and CDR2: LGHNA, YSLEER.

The rearrangement links TRBV11-1 to TRBJ2-7, with TRBD2 as a possible D gene (5 bases). Germline lookup yields CDR1 SGHAT and CDR2 FQDESV (reference sequence). The V gene lost 1 base and the J gene lost 2 bases, with 24 bases spanning the gap. The CDR3 is 19 amino acids. CDR3: CASSLERFRKRTLPYEQYF. CDR3 DNA: TGTGCCAGCAGCTTAGAGCGGTTCCGGAAGAGGACCCTTCCCTACGAGCAGTACTTC.

J is TRBJ1-5 and V is TRBV19; possible D gene TRBD1, 5 bases. The CDR3 runs to 14 residues. Germline assignment: CDR1 LNHDA and CDR2 SQIVND (reference sequence). V lost 3 bases and J 7 bases, leaving 13 bases between the germline ends. DNA for the CDR3: TGTGCCAGTAGTATCAAACCGGGGGACCAGCCCCAGCATTTT. Amino acid sequence: CASSIKPGDQPQHF.

The chain has TRBV18 and TRBJ1-2, with TRBD1 matching over 7 bases. V gave up 2 bases and J gave up 8 bases; unmatched junction bases: 5. This CDR3 has 13 residues. The germline V gene encodes CDR1 KGHSH and CDR2 LQKENI. This CDR3 is CASSPDRAGGYTF. Written as DNA, the CDR3 is TGTGCCAGCTCACCAGACAGGGCGGGCGGCTACACCTTC.

The CDR3 here is CASSQGGLAGGANVLTF. CDR3 coding DNA: TGCGCCAGCAGCCAAGGGGGACTAGCAGGTGGGGCCAACGTCCTGACTTTC. The chain joins TRBV4-3 to TRBJ2-6; 9 bases are shared with TRBD2. Trimming took 1 base from V and 3 from J; bases not matched to a gene: 4. The germline V gene has CDR1 LGHNA and CDR2 YSLEER. CDR3 length: 17 residues.

This clone is a singleton in its sample. The chain uses TRBV30 and TRBJ2-7; 10 nucleotides align to TRBD2. V was clipped by 2 bases and J by 6 bases; unmatched bases: 16. Germline V gives CDR1 GTSNPN, CDR2 SVGIG (reference sequence). The CDR3 spans 17 residues. This CDR3 is CAWSRRLGLAGEFEQYF. The CDR3 DNA sequence: TGTGCCTGGAGTCGACGTCTCGGGCTAGCGGGAGAGTTCGAGCAGTACTTC.

The rearrangement joins TRBV5-1 to TRBJ2-2, with unresolved D. The CDR3 contains 15 residues. From germline, CDR1 is SGHRS and CDR2 YFSETQ. The germline V and J ends were trimmed by 2 bases and 0 bases, with 8 bases remaining between them. The CDR3 DNA is TGCGCCAGCAGCTTTGCAGGAGCGAACACCGGGGAGCTGTTTTTT. Translated: CASSFAGANTGELFF.

In this sample, this clone turned up once. The V call is TRBV19, the J call TRBJ1-1; unclear D gene. This CDR3 is 15 amino acids long. Trimming removed 6 bases from V and 4 bases from J, with 18 bases in between. Looked up from germline, CDR1 is LNHDA and CDR2 is SQIVND (reference sequence). The CDR3 sequence is CASRTTQEDGTEAFF. CDR3 bases: TGTGCCAGTAGGACGACTCAGGAAGACGGCACTGAAGCTTTCTTT.

The chain combines TRBV6-1 with TRBJ1-1; TRBD1 aligns across 9 bases. Germline trimming cut 6 bases from V and 4 bases from J; bases unmatched to any gene: 9. Germline assignment: CDR1 MNHNS and CDR2 SASEGT. The CDR3 totals 15 residues. This CDR3 reads CASRSTGGRVTEAFF. The DNA of the CDR3 is TGTGCCAGCAGATCGACAGGGGGTAGAGTCACTGAAGCTTTCTTT.

The chain links TRBV4-1 to TRBJ1-6; 9 bases line up with TRBD1. CDR3 length: 20 amino acids. Germline V gene sequence: CDR1 MGHRA, CDR2 YSYEKL. Trimming at V came to 0 bases and at J to 6 bases, leaving 15 bases not matched to a gene. CDR3 sequence: CASSQDFYERTGDSNSPLHF. CDR3 nucleotide sequence: TGCGCCAGCAGCCAAGATTTTTATGAGAGGACAGGGGATTCTAATTCACCCCTCCACTTT.

V usage is TRBV4-1 and J usage is TRBJ1-3, with unresolved D. The CDR3 loop spans 14 amino acids. Germline V lookup: CDR1 MGHRA, CDR2 YSYEKL. Trimming pared 4 bases from V and 1 base from J, leaving 8 bases between. The CDR3 protein is CASSRVISGNTIYF. CDR3 DNA: TGCGCCAGCAGCCGCGTCATTTCTGGAAACACCATATATTTT.

The gene calls are TRBV7-3 and TRBJ2-2; D is perhaps TRBD1 (5 bases). The CDR3 consists of 15 residues. V was pared by 5 bases and J by 3 bases, with 13 bases between. Germline CDR1 SGHTA, CDR2 FQGTGA. CDR3 amino acids: CASSQRQGDTGELFF. CDR3 sequence (DNA): TGTGCCAGCAGCCAGAGGCAAGGGGACACCGGGGAGCTGTTTTTT. Full variable domain (outside the CDR3, taken from reference TRBV7-3 and TRBJ2-2): GAGVSQTPSNKVTEKGKYVELRCDPISGHTALYWYRQSLGQGPEFLIYFQGTGAADDSGLPNDRFFAVRPEGSVSTLKIQRTERGDSAVYLCASSQRQGDTGELFFGEGSRLTVL.

The rearrangement uses TRBV18 and TRBJ1-6; 9 bases are shared with TRBD1. This CDR3 contains 15 residues. Losses at the gene ends were 3 bases for V and 7 bases for J; bases not matched to a gene: 4. CDR1 is KGHSH, CDR2 LQKENI, per germline. The CDR3 coding sequence is TGTGCCAGCTCACCTCGACAGGGGGAAAATTCACCCCTCCACTTT. This encodes CASSPRQGENSPLHF.